This T cell receptor beta chain is drawn from a study of CD8+CD57+ T cells in acquired aplastic anemia. Study details: Quantities of DNA derived from sorted CD4+ and CD8+ cells averaged approximately 3 ug.

Only patients with CD8+CD57+ cell expansion on flow cytometry were chosen for sequencing. Receipt of therapy had not occurred in any patient by the time of blood sampling. At least ten counts were recorded for this clonotype. This CDR3 region has 14 residues. Germline V gene data show CDR1 as LNHDA and CDR2 as SQIVND (reference sequence). V was clipped by 3 bases and J by 0 bases, with 9 bases between them. Genomic DNA was employed as the template in profiling TCR beta VDJ and CDR3. Using its own MiXCR run on the reads, TCRdb lists one record per CDR3 protein. Altogether fewer than 250,000 distinct CDR3 sequences are present, under 50% being singletons, with the ten largest covering about 20%.

This clonotype was obtained from a human donor with aplastic anemia. V is TRBV19 and J is TRBJ2-7; D remains ambiguous. The specimen was sorted CD4+, CD8+, or CD8+CD57+ T cells (not recorded which) from PBMCs. The CDR3 is CASSIESNSYEQYF. In DNA form, the CDR3 reads TGTGCCAGTAGTATTGAAAGCAACTCCTACGAGCAGTACTTC.